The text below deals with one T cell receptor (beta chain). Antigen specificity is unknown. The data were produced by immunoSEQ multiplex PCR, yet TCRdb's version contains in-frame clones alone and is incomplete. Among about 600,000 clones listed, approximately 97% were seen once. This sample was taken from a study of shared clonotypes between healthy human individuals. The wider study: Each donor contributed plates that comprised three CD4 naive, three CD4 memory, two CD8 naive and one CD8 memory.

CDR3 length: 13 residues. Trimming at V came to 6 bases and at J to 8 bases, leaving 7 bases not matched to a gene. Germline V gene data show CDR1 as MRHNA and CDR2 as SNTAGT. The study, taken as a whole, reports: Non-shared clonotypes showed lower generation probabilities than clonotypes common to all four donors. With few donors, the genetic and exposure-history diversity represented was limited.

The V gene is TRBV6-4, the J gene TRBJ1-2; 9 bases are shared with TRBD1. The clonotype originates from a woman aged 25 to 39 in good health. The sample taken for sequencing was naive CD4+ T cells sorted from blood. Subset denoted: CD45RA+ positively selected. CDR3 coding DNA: TGTGCCAGCAGCCCCGGGACAGGGCTGGGCTACACCTTC. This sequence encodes CASSPGTGLGYTF.